This T cell receptor beta chain was sequenced in a study of T cell responses to AZD1222 COVID-19 vaccine. This CDR3 region has 15 residues. Trimming removed 4 bases from V and 3 bases from J; junction bases left unmatched: 4. CDR1 is SGHVS and CDR2 is FQNEAQ in the germline V gene. Method: immunoSEQ multiplex PCR; TCRdb's copy keeps in-frame clones and lacks some. The profile shows approximately 150,000 clones, around nine tenths of them singletons. Pooling covered second doses at about 4 or about 12 weeks. The sequenced sample was peripheral blood, obtained 28 days after the second AZD1222 dose. The J gene is TRBJ1-5, the V gene TRBV7-8; TRBD1 agrees at 9 bases. This receptor was taken from an adult who received the AZD1222 COVID-19 vaccine. This CDR3 reads CASSSGTGNNQPQHF. CDR3 coding DNA: TGTGCCAGCAGCTCCGGGACAGGGAACAATCAGCCCCAGCATTTT.